The rows below give T cell receptor beta chains drawn from one sample of a study of cytomegalovirus exposure and HLA in healthy donors. Generated by immunoSEQ multiplex PCR, the TCRdb table keeps only in-frame clones and is missing some. The table has about 140,000 clones, around four fifths seen once; the top ten hold around 3.2%. Sequencing input: PBMCs. Every receptor here comes from a female donor in good health and CMV-seronegative. CDR3s include the opening cysteine and the closing phenylalanine or tryptophan. The order of the fields is D gene, J gene, V gene, clone size, CDR3 DNA, CDR3 protein. The D gene is left open where the match is weak. Only some rows state a clone size, as once, few, many or a class for expanded clones.

. TRBJ2-3 TRBV28 . TGTGCCAGCAGTTTGAGGACTATACCAGATACGCAGTATTTT CASSLRTIPDTQYF
. TRBJ1-1 TRBV6-5 . TGTGCCAGCAGGAATTCGGGGATGAACACTGAAGCTTTCTTT CASRNSGMNTEAFF
TRBD1 TRBJ2-7 TRBV15 . TGTGCCACCAGCGCCGGGACAGGGTTTTACGAGCAGTACTTC CATSAGTGFYEQYF
. TRBJ2-7 TRBV7-8 few TGTGCCAGCAGCTTTTCGGGTGAGCAGTACTTC CASSFSGEQYF
TRBD2 TRBJ2-4 TRBV7-2 . TGTGCCAGCAGCTTAGCGTTCGAGCGGGGGGGAGGGTACTTC CASSLAFERGGGYF
. TRBJ2-7 TRBV6-1 . TGTGCCCGTGCCGACAGATCCTACGAGCAGTACTTC CARADRSYEQYF
TRBD2 TRBJ2-3 TRBV7-2 few TGTGCCAGCAGCTTCAGGACTAGCGGGGGCCGGGATACGCAGTATTTT CASSFRTSGGRDTQYF
. TRBJ2-7 TRBV19 few TGTGCCAGTAGTATTTTAGGGGCTTACGAGCAGTACTTC CASSILGAYEQYF
TRBD2 TRBJ2-7 TRBV7-8 . TGTGCCAGCAGCCCCGGGACTAGCGGGATCTACGAGCAGTACTTC CASSPGTSGIYEQYF
TRBD2 TRBJ2-5 TRBV10-2 . TGCGCCAGCAGTGGACTAGCGGGGGCAGAGACCCAGTACTTC CASSGLAGAETQYF
. TRBJ1-2 TRBV27 . TGTGCCAGCAGTTTGATCCTTGGGACACCGGATGGCTACACCTTC CASSLILGTPDGYTF
. TRBJ2-7 TRBV29-1 . TGCAGCGTTGAGGTACAGCAGTACGAGCAGTACTTC CSVEVQQYEQYF
TRBD1 TRBJ1-2 TRBV6-5 . TGTGCCAGCAGTTTGACAGGGGACTATGGCTACACCTTC CASSLTGDYGYTF
. TRBJ1-2 TRBV10-3 . TGTGCCATCAACTTGAGGGAAGGTCATGGCTACACCTTC CAINLREGHGYTF
TRBD1 TRBJ1-4 TRBV4-1 . TGCGCCAGCAGCCGGCTCGGAATCCGGGACAGGGTTGGGAAACTGTTTTTT CASSRLGIRDRVGKLFF
. TRBJ2-1 TRBV2 . TGTGCCAGCAGTGAGGGCGGGAATGAGCAGTTCTTC CASSEGGNEQFF
TRBD2 TRBJ2-5 TRBV20-1 . TGCAGTGCTGCGGGAGAGGAGACCCAGTACTTC CSAAGEETQYF
TRBD2 TRBJ2-2 TRBV5-4 . TGTGCCAGCAGCGCGAGCGGGAGCCAGGCCGGGGAGCTGTTTTTT CASSASGSQAGELFF
. TRBJ1-2 TRBV4-2 . TGTGCCAGCAGAAGGGGGTCGGCCTATGGCTACACCTTC CASRRGSAYGYTF
TRBD1 TRBJ1-1 TRBV2 . TGTGCCAGCAGTGAAGCCCGGGACAGAGTGAACACTGAAGCTTTCTTT CASSEARDRVNTEAFF
. TRBJ1-1 TRBV15 few TGTGCCACCAGCAGAGATTACGCGGGGGCGAACACTGAAGCTTTCTTT CATSRDYAGANTEAFF
. TRBJ1-6 TRBV30 . TGTGCCTGGAGGAAACGCAGGGATTCACCCCTCCACTTT CAWRKRRDSPLHF
. TRBJ1-5 TRBV27 . TGTGCCAGCAGTTTAAGGCGGGGGGGAGGAATTAGCAATCAGCCCCAGCATTTT CASSLRRGGGISNQPQHF
. TRBJ2-6 TRBV7-3 few TGTGCCAGCAGCCCCAGCTCTGGGGCCAACGTCCTGACTTTC CASSPSSGANVLTF
TRBD1 TRBJ1-2 TRBV7-2 . TGTGCCAGCAGCTCACCCGGGACAGGGGGCCCGACTAACTATGGCTACACCTTC CASSSPGTGGPTNYGYTF
. TRBJ2-2 TRBV11-1 once TGTGCCAGCAGCCCTCGGGGCACCGGGGAGCTGTTTTTT CASSPRGTGELFF
. TRBJ2-7 TRBV5-4 . TGTGCCAGCAGCCTACAGGGAAGGTACGAGCAGTACTTC CASSLQGRYEQYF